These 14 T cell receptor beta chains were all obtained from the same sample, sequenced in a study of T cell responses to AZD1222 COVID-19 vaccine. TCRdb keeps only in-frame clones here, not all; method: immunoSEQ multiplex PCR. The sample records 180,000 or so clones, roughly nine tenths being singletons. The sample consisted of peripheral blood, taken on day 0 of AZD1222 vaccination. All receptors come from an adult in good health.

J is TRBJ2-3 and V is TRBV20-1, with TRBD2 matching over 12 bases. There are 15 residues in the CDR3. J lost 0 bases, V lost 3 bases, and 1 base had no gene match. CDR1 is DFQATT and CDR2 is SNEGSKA in the germline V gene (reference sequence). CDR3 in DNA: TGCAGTGCTAGTGGGACTAGCGGGAGCACAGATACGCAGTATTTT. Encoded protein: CSASGTSGSTDTQYF.

The chain carries TRBV7-9 and TRBJ1-1; no clear D. The V end lost 7 bases, the J end lost 1 base, and 13 bases lay between the germline ends. This CDR3 is 14 amino acids long. Germline-derived CDR1 and CDR2 are SEHNR and FQNEAQ (reference sequence). This chain's CDR3 is CASTSRRQNTEAFF. The DNA of the CDR3 is TGTGCCAGCACCTCAAGGAGGCAGAACACTGAAGCTTTCTTT.

The chain joins TRBV6-5 to TRBJ2-2; D ambiguous. There are 16 residues in the CDR3. The V end was cut by 3 bases, the J end by 0 bases, with 11 bases between. The germline V gene has CDR1 MNHEY and CDR2 SVGAGI. As DNA, the CDR3 is TGTGCCAGCAGTTATCTTCCCCCCCCGAACACCGGGGAGCTGTTTTTT. This encodes CASSYLPPPNTGELFF.

The chain couples TRBV6-5 to TRBJ1-2; 8 nucleotides line up with TRBD1. V lost 10 bases to trimming and J lost 4 bases; unmatched junction nucleotides: 8. The germline CDR1 and CDR2 sequences are MNHEY and SVGAGI. This CDR3 comprises 13 residues. The CDR3 DNA reads as TGTGCCACCCGCCTAGGGACAGGCTATGGCTACACCTTC. This codes for CATRLGTGYGYTF.

This chain connects TRBV5-1 to TRBJ2-1; TRBD2 is a possible D gene (6 bases). The CDR3 loop spans 15 amino acids. Trimming took 1 base from V and 4 from J, leaving 12 bases between them. The germline V gene has CDR1 SGHRS and CDR2 YFSETQ. The CDR3 loop reads CASSLLASKYNEQFF. For the CDR3, the DNA is TGCGCCAGCAGCTTGCTAGCGTCGAAATACAATGAGCAGTTCTTC. The whole variable domain, remainder taken from reference TRBV5-1 and TRBJ2-1, is KAGVTQTPRYLIKTRGQQVTLSCSPISGHRSVSWYQQTPGQGLQFLFEYFSETQRNKGNFPGRFSGRQFSNSRSEMNVSTLELGDSALYLCASSLLASKYNEQFFGPGTRLTVL.

This rearrangement joins TRBV19 to TRBJ2-4; D uncertain. CDR3 length: 16 amino acids. The V gene lost 6 bases and the J gene lost 0 bases, with 15 bases spanning the gap. Looked up from germline, CDR1 is LNHDA and CDR2 is SQIVND (reference sequence). The CDR3 nucleotides read TGTGCCAGTAGGCCGAAACAGACCCTAGCCAAAAACATTCAGTACTTC. Amino acid sequence: CASRPKQTLAKNIQYF. Full variable domain (remainder filled in from reference TRBV19 and TRBJ2-4): DGGITQSPKYLFRKEGQNVTLSCEQNLNHDAMYWYRQDPGQGLRLIYYSQIVNDFQKGDIAEGYSVSREKKESFPLTVTSAQKNPTAFYLCASRPKQTLAKNIQYFGAGTRLSVL.

The chain has TRBV7-2 and TRBJ2-1; D gene unclear. Germline V CDR1 and CDR2: SGHTA, FQGNSA. V lost 2 bases and J 0 bases, leaving 8 bases between the germline ends. This CDR3 comprises 15 residues. CDR3 sequence reads: CASSLLHGSYNEQFF. The DNA of the CDR3 is TGTGCCAGCAGCTTATTACACGGCTCCTACAATGAGCAGTTCTTC.

V is TRBV28 and J is TRBJ2-4; 8 bases align to TRBD1. The CDR3 is made up of 15 amino acids. Per germline, CDR1 MDHEN and CDR2 SYDVKM. Trimming cost V 5 bases and J 6 bases; bases outside gene matches: 9. The CDR3 loop reads CASSPAGGYGNIQYF. The CDR3 coding sequence is TGTGCCAGCAGTCCCGCAGGGGGCTACGGAAACATTCAGTACTTC.

This clone was observed a few times. The chain links TRBV24-1 to TRBJ2-3; 7 bases agree with TRBD1. This CDR3 spans 15 amino acids. The V gene's germline CDR1 is KGHDR and CDR2 SFDVKD. Trimming removed 7 bases from V and 3 bases from J; junction bases left unmatched: 9. The CDR3 nucleotides read TGTGCCACCAGCAGAAGGACAGGTACTACAGATACGCAGTATTTT. Translated: CATSRRTGTTDTQYF.

V is TRBV6-6 and J is TRBJ2-7; 7 bases agree with TRBD1. CDR1 and CDR2 (germline): MNHNY, SVGAGI (reference sequence). This CDR3 comprises 14 residues. The V segment lost 7 bases and the J segment 2 bases; nucleotides outside the gene matches: 8. In DNA form, the CDR3 reads TGTGCCAGCACCCAAGCTCAGGGGGCCTACGAGCAGTACGTC. It specifies CASTQAQGAYEQYV.

The chain uses TRBV9 and TRBJ1-1; 10 bases are a match to TRBD1. CDR1 SGDLS and CDR2 YYNGEE come from the germline V gene. The CDR3 is 15 amino acids. V lost 4 bases to trimming and J lost 3 bases; unmatched junction nucleotides: 6. CDR3 nucleotide sequence: TGTGCCAGCAGCACCCGACAGGGGGCGCACACTGAAGCTTTCTTT. Translation: CASSTRQGAHTEAFF.

The chain employs TRBV5-1 and TRBJ2-5, with D uncertain. V shed 0 bases and J shed 2 bases, with 14 bases lying between them. CDR1 is SGHRS and CDR2 is YFSETQ in the germline V gene. This CDR3 spans 16 amino acids. CDR3 DNA: TGCGCCAGCAGCTTGGAGCCCAGGAGACCGCAAGAGACCCAGTACTTC. As protein: CASSLEPRRPQETQYF.

V gene TRBV24-1 combines with J gene TRBJ2-1; 8 nucleotides match TRBD2. The CDR3 contains 15 residues. Germline trimming cut 3 bases from V and 9 bases from J; bases unmatched to any gene: 9. Germline loops: CDR1 KGHDR, CDR2 SFDVKD. As DNA, the CDR3 is TGTGCCACCAGTGATCCGGGGGGGGCGCGGGGTGAGCAGTTCTTC. Translating it yields CATSDPGGARGEQFF.

The chain links TRBV30 to TRBJ1-1; 7 positions match TRBD1. The length of the CDR3 is 15 residues. Germline CDR1 reads GTSNPN; CDR2 reads SVGIG (reference sequence). V gave up 1 base and J gave up 2 bases; unmatched junction bases: 7. The DNA for the CDR3 is TGTGCCTGGAGTGGACAGGGCGCGGGAAACACTGAAGCTTTCTTT. Translating it yields CAWSGQGAGNTEAFF.